This TCR beta chain was sequenced for a study of T cell changes during pregnancy in multiple sclerosis. Between the trimmed V and J ends, which lost 4 bases and 0 bases, there was a span of 13 bases. CDR1 MNHNS and CDR2 SASEGT come from the germline V gene. The CDR3 is 16 residues long. Profiling relied on immunoSEQ multiplex PCR, and the TCRdb table lists in-frame clones only, not all of them. The table includes 45,000 to 65,000 clones, 92% detected once. The source was CD4+ T cells from peripheral blood mononuclear cells, collected after pregnancy. The chain has TRBV6-1 and TRBJ2-1; D is perhaps TRBD1 (5 bases). The receptor was derived from a female donor with multiple sclerosis, enrolled in a pregnancy study. CDR3: CASSGLGASSYNEQFF. Written as DNA, the CDR3 is TGTGCCAGCAGTGGCCTTGGGGCGAGCTCCTACAATGAGCAGTTCTTC.